Listed below are T cell receptor beta chains from one sample, sequenced in a study of cytotoxic CD8 clonotypes in ibrutinib-treated CLL. Profiled with immunoSEQ multiplex PCR; TCRdb holds only in-frame clones, not every one. The sample has 150,000 to 250,000 clones, roughly 72% seen once; the top ten hold over 10%. The sample was PBMCs, taken after 24 months of ibrutinib treatment. Every receptor here comes from a human donor with chronic lymphocytic leukemia. The CDR3 runs from the conserved cysteine through the conserved F or W. A D gene is named only where the DNA matches it firmly. Only part of the rows carry a size: once, few, many, or a class if the clone is expanded.

TRBV6-1	TRBD2	TRBJ2-5	-	CASSEGLASRETQYF	TGTGCCAGCAGTGAAGGACTAGCCTCAAGAGAGACCCAGTACTTC
TRBV6-6	-	TRBJ2-7	once	CASSNGLMTVYEQYF	TGTGCCAGCAGTAACGGACTAATGACGGTCTACGAGCAGTACTTC
TRBV9	-	TRBJ2-7	-	CASSVRDGYEQYF	TGTGCCAGCAGCGTAAGGGATGGGTACGAGCAGTACTTC
TRBV28	TRBD1	TRBJ1-4	-	CASSFGTGVEKLFF	TGTGCCAGCAGTTTCGGGACAGGGGTTGAAAAACTGTTTTTT
TRBV19	-	TRBJ1-4	-	CASSYRQDEKLFF	TGTGCCAGTAGTTACCGACAGGATGAAAAACTGTTTTTT
TRBV27	-	TRBJ1-2	-	CASSNQGGGGYTF	TGTGCCAGCAGTAACCAGGGTGGAGGTGGCTACACCTTC
TRBV29-1	-	TRBJ2-5	-	CSVEDAGFETQYF	TGCAGCGTTGAAGACGCGGGATTCGAGACCCAGTACTTC
TRBV5-4	TRBD2	TRBJ2-2	-	CASSQGTSGGSGELFF	TGTGCCAGCAGCCAAGGGACCTCGGGGGGATCCGGGGAGCTGTTTTTT
TRBV7-8	-	TRBJ2-1	-	CASRHTSGGQLVDEQFF	TGTGCCAGCAGACACACCTCCGGGGGCCAGCTGGTGGATGAGCAGTTCTTC
TRBV2	-	TRBJ1-1	-	CASSSYTEAFF	TGTGCCAGCAGTTCGTACACTGAAGCTTTCTTT
TRBV7-9	TRBD2	TRBJ2-3	-	CASSLGGRVTDTQYF	TGTGCCAGCAGCTTAGGCGGGAGGGTCACAGATACGCAGTATTTT
TRBV28	-	TRBJ1-5	-	CASSLFLGRINQPQHF	TGTGCCAGCAGTTTATTCTTAGGACGGATCAATCAGCCCCAGCATTTT
TRBV4-3	TRBD1	TRBJ1-4	-	CASSQGGQGLEKLFF	TGCGCCAGCAGCCAAGGGGGACAGGGGCTTGAAAAACTGTTTTTT
TRBV30	-	TRBJ1-5	-	CAWSSTAGSNQPQHF	TGTGCCTGGAGTAGCACCGCGGGGAGCAATCAGCCCCAGCATTTT
TRBV5-6	-	TRBJ2-5	-	CASSLWFGGFQETQYF	TGTGCCAGCAGCTTGTGGTTCGGGGGCTTCCAAGAGACCCAGTACTTC
TRBV7-3	TRBD1	TRBJ1-2	-	CASSLSGQGEGYTF	TGTGCCAGCAGCTTAAGTGGACAGGGAGAGGGCTACACCTTC
TRBV28	-	TRBJ1-5	-	CASLAGDQPQHF	TGTGCCAGCTTGGCGGGGGATCAGCCCCAGCATTTT
TRBV5-1	-	TRBJ1-4	-	CASSLSLSGVSNEKLFF	TGCGCCAGCAGCTTGTCCCTTTCGGGGGTTTCTAATGAAAAACTGTTTTTT
TRBV15	-	TRBJ1-2	-	CATSRSGVNYGYTF	TGTGCCACCAGCAGGTCGGGAGTTAACTATGGCTACACCTTC
TRBV4-3	-	TRBJ2-7	-	CASSQDRATSRQYF	TGCGCCAGCAGCCAAGATCGCGCGACGAGTCGGCAGTACTTC
TRBV7-2	TRBD2	TRBJ2-5	-	CASSRLAGNQETQYF	TGTGCCAGCAGCCGACTAGCGGGCAACCAAGAGACCCAGTACTTC
TRBV6-1	-	TRBJ2-7	few	CASSEGDRQVYEQYF	TGTGCCAGCAGTGAGGGGGACCGACAGGTCTACGAGCAGTACTTC
TRBV4-2	TRBD2	TRBJ2-1	once	CASSPLLAGEQFF	TGTGCCAGCAGCCCACTACTAGCGGGAGAGCAGTTCTTC
TRBV27	TRBD2	TRBJ2-7	-	CASRPAGVGEQYF	TGTGCCAGCAGGCCAGCGGGAGTTGGCGAGCAGTACTTC
TRBV19	-	TRBJ2-2	few	CASSMPSYTGELFF	TGTGCCAGTAGTATGCCCAGCTACACCGGGGAGCTGTTTTTT
TRBV7-3	-	TRBJ2-3	-	CASSSPNTDTQYF	TGTGCCAGCAGCTCTCCCAACACAGATACGCAGTATTTT
TRBV4-3	-	TRBJ1-4	few	CASSQDGMTLFF	TGCGCCAGCAGCCAAGATGGCATGACACTGTTTTTT
TRBV9	-	TRBJ2-1	-	CASSVEKRIWNEQFF	TGTGCCAGCAGCGTAGAAAAGAGAATTTGGAATGAGCAGTTCTTC
TRBV29-1	-	TRBJ2-7	-	CSVEVGAGSYEQYF	TGCAGCGTTGAGGTGGGAGCGGGCTCCTACGAGCAGTACTTC
TRBV30	-	TRBJ1-1	-	CAWRYKTMNTEAFF	TGTGCCTGGAGATATAAGACTATGAACACTGAAGCTTTCTTT
TRBV4-3	-	TRBJ1-2	-	CASSQNIANYGYTF	TGCGCCAGCAGCCAGAATATCGCTAACTATGGCTACACCTTC
TRBV5-6	TRBD1	TRBJ2-7	-	CASSLAGTGGLYEQYF	TGTGCCAGCAGCTTGGCCGGGACAGGGGGCCTGTACGAGCAGTACTTC
TRBV6-6	-	TRBJ2-1	-	CASQYWDEQFF	TGTGCCAGCCAATACTGGGATGAGCAGTTCTTC
TRBV6-5	TRBD1	TRBJ2-1	-	CASSFWTGPSFF	TGTGCCAGCAGTTTCTGGACAGGCCCCTCTTTCTTC
TRBV5-8	-	TRBJ2-2	few	CASSLEGLNTGELFF	TGTGCCAGCAGCTTAGAGGGGTTGAACACCGGGGAGCTGTTTTTT
TRBV10-3	-	TRBJ1-4	-	CAISDGTRGSNEKLFF	TGTGCCATCAGTGATGGGACCCGGGGGAGTAATGAAAAACTGTTTTTT
TRBV18	-	TRBJ1-1	-	CASSPERNTEAFF	TGTGCCAGCTCACCAGAGCGGAACACTGAAGCTTTCTTT
TRBV7-2	TRBD2	TRBJ2-7	-	CASTLSASGRWEQYF	TGTGCCAGCACCCTATCGGCTAGCGGTCGGTGGGAGCAGTACTTC
TRBV19	-	TRBJ2-7	-	CASSIQVGSLYEQYF	TGTGCCAGTAGTATACAGGTGGGGTCTCTCTACGAGCAGTACTTC
TRBV9	TRBD2	TRBJ2-7	-	CASSLGTSGAYEQYF	TGTGCCAGCAGCTTAGGGACTAGCGGGGCCTACGAGCAGTACTTC
TRBV7-6	-	TRBJ2-7	-	CASSSAAVEQYF	TGTGCCAGCAGTTCAGCCGCGGTCGAGCAGTACTTC
TRBV7-9	-	TRBJ1-1	few	CASSPSVREF	TGTGCCAGCAGCCCCTCCGTTCGGGAGTTT
TRBV6-5	TRBD1	TRBJ1-2	-	CASSRQGNGYTF	TGTGCCAGCAGTCGACAGGGGAATGGCTACACCTTC
TRBV4-1	TRBD2	TRBJ2-5	-	CASSQRTSGKETQYF	TGCGCCAGCAGCCAGAGGACTAGCGGTAAAGAGACCCAGTACTTC
TRBV10-3	-	TRBJ2-2	-	CAISGVGTGELFF	TGTGCCATCAGTGGGGTTGGGACCGGGGAGCTGTTTTTT
TRBV4-3	TRBD1	TRBJ2-7	-	CASSPTIGTVAYEQYF	TGCGCCAGCAGCCCGACTATCGGGACAGTAGCCTACGAGCAGTACTTC
TRBV9	-	TRBJ1-1	-	CASSGGLYNEAFF	TGTGCCAGCAGCGGGGGACTCTATAATGAAGCTTTCTTT
TRBV19	TRBD2	TRBJ2-5	-	CASRPGTSGKKTQYF	TGTGCCAGTAGACCGGGGACTAGCGGGAAAAAGACCCAGTACTTC
TRBV2	TRBD2	TRBJ2-1	once	CASKRGESLEQFF	TGTGCCAGCAAGCGGGGGGAGTCGCTTGAGCAGTTCTTC
TRBV29-1	-	TRBJ2-1	-	CSVGGNGPDYNEQFF	TGCAGCGTGGGGGGTAACGGCCCTGACTACAATGAGCAGTTCTTC
TRBV29-1	-	TRBJ2-1	-	CSVAHYNEQFF	TGCAGCGTTGCACACTACAATGAGCAGTTCTTC
TRBV27	TRBD2	TRBJ2-1	-	CASSARLAGGPSNEQFF	TGTGCCAGCAGTGCCCGACTAGCGGGAGGGCCAAGCAATGAGCAGTTCTTC
TRBV4-2	-	TRBJ2-3	once	CASSHRLPDTQYF	TGTGCCAGCAGCCATCGGTTGCCAGATACGCAGTATTTT